The source of this T cell receptor beta chain is a study of vaccination and CD4 T cells after COVID-19 (dated by TCRdb to between 2022 and 2023). Notes on the research overall: Every convalescent patient had a positive nasal swab PCR test for SARS-CoV-2, with mild disease in nine or ten patients and severe disease in one. Six males and four females were included in the convalescent cohort, with two Hispanic individuals, seven Caucasians, two Asians and one multiracial person represented. Participants received two doses of either the Pfizer-BioNTech BNT162b2 vaccine (n=8) or the Moderna mRNA-1273 vaccine (n=2). Post-COVID blood samples were collected from convalescent patients a median of approximately 100 days after diagnosis, with a range of roughly 30 to 170 days. Post-vaccine blood samples were collected a median of about 72 days after the second vaccine dose, ranging from roughly 14 to 241 days. For stimulating the cultures, overlapping spike peptide pools were used, derived from SARS-CoV-2 as well as from the common cold coronaviruses HCoV-NL63, HCoV-OC43 and HCoV-229E. Control cultures received a CEFX viral epitope pool as the positive control, an HIV-1 Nef peptide pool as the negative control, or no peptide. In 9 to 11 COVID-19 convalescent patients and a handful of infection-naive healthy vaccine recipients, researchers compared the spike-specific CD4+ TCR repertoire from before mRNA vaccination with the repertoire from after. What the work shows at the level of the full study, not this receptor alone: Although the median number of SARS-CoV-2-reactive clonotypes went up from some 23 after infection to 30 to 45 after vaccination, the increase was not significant. Only a relatively small number of convalescent patients were included in the study, and early timepoints following natural infection were not analyzed. Nearly all vaccine-specific clones in convalescent patients (304 of 307) were mono-reactive for SARS-CoV-2 spike rather than cross-reactive with common cold coronaviruses. Among convalescent patients, a median roughly 90% of the SARS-CoV-2-reactive clones seen after vaccination appeared only after vaccination, which suggests priming specific to the vaccine.

This specimen's treatment or condition label, interpreted: roughly 10-day PBMC culture with coronavirus spike peptide pools or control peptides (ViraFEST assay). The study used the ViraFEST assay, which expanded antigen-specific T cells with peptide pools and then identified expanded clonotypes by TCR sequencing. The convalescent patients' positive SARS-CoV-2 PCR tests were from March to December 2020, which was before the Alpha, Beta and Delta variants emerged in the United States. Each well held 1.5 million to 2.5 million PBMCs cultured with about 9.8 ug/ml peptide pools in IMDM containing around 5% human AB serum and approximately 10 IU/ml IL-2. Half of the culture medium was replaced with fresh IL-2-containing medium on days 3 and 7. After approximately eleven days of culture, CD4+ T cells were isolated by negative selection using the EasySep CD4+ T cell isolation kit. PBMCs were separated from whole blood using Ficoll-Paque Plus gradient centrifugation and then either used fresh or cryopreserved at -140C. In general, triplicate wells were set up for every culture condition.

The library was produced with PCR. DNA from cultured CD4+ T cells underwent TCR sequencing with the Oncomine TCR Beta short-read assay at the Johns Hopkins FTIC core. Genomic DNA was extracted from the cultured CD4+ T cells with the QIAamp micro DNA kit. Oncomine TCR Beta libraries made from cultured CD4+ T cells were pooled using unique dual indexes and sequenced on an Illumina iSeq 100. Per the source publication's procedure: Non-productive sequences were filtered out, and CDR3s that did not start with C, did not end with F or W, or were shorter than 7 amino acids were discarded. The MANAFEST web application was used to identify antigen-specific clonotypes by comparing peptide-stimulated wells against reference wells and other culture wells. For a clone to be called positive, the clone needed an FDR below 0.05, an odds ratio above 5, and a productive frequency above 0.1% in at least two of three replicate wells. Cross-reactive clonotypes were defined as significantly expanded in both SARS-CoV-2 spike wells and at least one common cold coronavirus spike condition. Levenshtein distances (stringdist) and unrooted phylogenetic trees (ape) in R version 3.6.1 were used to assess CDR3 homology. TCRdb cleaned the public reads at Q25 with fastp, built clones with MiXCR and kept in-frame beta chains. Each entry merges the rows of one CDR3 protein and shows their most common DNA and genes. The V and J calls and clone size come from TCRdb's table, not from the authors' own analysis. This sample is represented by roughly 14,000 distinct CDR3 sequences; 30% to 35% of them were singletons. The top ten clones comprise about 10% of the sample.

Turning to this clonotype: The clone's antigen remains unknown. No base-level quality is on record; no much larger clone is a single base apart.

V is reduced by 2 bases and J by 4 bases, leaving a spacing of 8 bases between them. Inclusive of the bounding cysteine and phenylalanine, the CDR3 is 13 residues long. The read is trimmed to its CDR3 DNA, 39 bases read in frame from base 1. Taken from the germline V gene (reference sequence), the CDR1 and CDR2 loops are DFQATT and SNEGSKA. This sequence was found in a human donor who had recovered from COVID-19. The sequences come from CD4+ T cells from blood, cultured in vitro, collected after SARS-CoV-2 vaccination. The V gene is TRBV20-1 and the J gene is TRBJ2-2, with an unclear D gene assignment. The CDR3 loop reads CSARPLVTGELFF. The bases are TGCAGTGCTAGACCCCTTGTCACCGGGGAGCTGTTTTTT.